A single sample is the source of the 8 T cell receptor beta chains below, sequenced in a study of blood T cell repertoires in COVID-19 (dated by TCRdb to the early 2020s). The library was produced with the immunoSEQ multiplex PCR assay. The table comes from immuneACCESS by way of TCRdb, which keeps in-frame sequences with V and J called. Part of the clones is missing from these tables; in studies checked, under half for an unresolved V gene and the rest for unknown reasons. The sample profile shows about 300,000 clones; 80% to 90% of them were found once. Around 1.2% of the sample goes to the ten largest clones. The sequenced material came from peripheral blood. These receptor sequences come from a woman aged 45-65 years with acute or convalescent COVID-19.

This CDR3 is CASSELPSGYNEQFF. The CDR3 DNA is TGTGCCAGCAGTGAATTGCCTAGCGGCTACAATGAGCAGTTCTTC. The chain recombines TRBV2 with TRBJ2-1, with 7 bases matching TRBD2. This CDR3 region has 15 residues. The V gene end was trimmed by 2 bases and the J gene end by 3 bases; junction bases not matched to a gene: 4. Germline V gene data show CDR1 as SNHLY and CDR2 as FYNNEI.

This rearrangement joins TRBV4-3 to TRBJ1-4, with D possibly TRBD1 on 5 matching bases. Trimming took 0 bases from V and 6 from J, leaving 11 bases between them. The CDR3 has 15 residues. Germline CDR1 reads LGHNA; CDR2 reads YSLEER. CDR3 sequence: CASSQEGHGDEKLFF. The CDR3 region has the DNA TGCGCCAGCAGCCAAGAGGGGCATGGGGATGAAAAACTGTTTTTT.

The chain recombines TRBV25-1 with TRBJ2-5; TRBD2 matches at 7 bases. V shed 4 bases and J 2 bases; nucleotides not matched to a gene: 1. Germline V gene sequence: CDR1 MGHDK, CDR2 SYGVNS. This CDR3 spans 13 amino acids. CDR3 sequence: CASSGEGQETQYF. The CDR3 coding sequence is TGTGCCAGCAGTGGGGAGGGGCAAGAGACCCAGTACTTC.

CDR3 sequence (DNA): TGTGCCAGCAGCTTACAGGACTCTCAGAATGAGCAGTTCTTC. Amino acids: CASSLQDSQNEQFF. This sequence joins TRBV11-2 and TRBJ2-1; D is possibly TRBD2 (5 bases). The V end was cut by 2 bases, the J end by 7 bases, with 12 bases between. CDR1 and CDR2 (germline): SGHAT, FQNNGV. The CDR3 loop spans 14 amino acids.

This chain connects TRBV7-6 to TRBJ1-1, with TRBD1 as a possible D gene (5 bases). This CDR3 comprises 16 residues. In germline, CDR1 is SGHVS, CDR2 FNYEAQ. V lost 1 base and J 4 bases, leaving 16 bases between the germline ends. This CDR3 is CASSLVAAPGVTEAFF. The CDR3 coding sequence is TGTGCCAGCAGCTTAGTGGCGGCGCCGGGGGTCACTGAAGCTTTCTTT. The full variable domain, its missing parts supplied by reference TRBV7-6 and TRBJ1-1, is GAGVSQSPRYKVTKRGQDVALRCDPISGHVSLYWYRQALGQGPEFLTYFNYEAQQDKSGLPNDRFSAERPEGSISTLTIQRTEQRDSAMYRCASSLVAAPGVTEAFFGQGTRLTVV.

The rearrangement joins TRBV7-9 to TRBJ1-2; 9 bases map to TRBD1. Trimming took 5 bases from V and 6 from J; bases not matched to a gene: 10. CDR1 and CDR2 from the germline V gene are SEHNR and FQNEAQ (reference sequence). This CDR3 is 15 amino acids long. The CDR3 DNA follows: TGTGCCAGCAGCGAACAGGGGGCGCAAAGCGATGGCTACACCTTC. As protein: CASSEQGAQSDGYTF.

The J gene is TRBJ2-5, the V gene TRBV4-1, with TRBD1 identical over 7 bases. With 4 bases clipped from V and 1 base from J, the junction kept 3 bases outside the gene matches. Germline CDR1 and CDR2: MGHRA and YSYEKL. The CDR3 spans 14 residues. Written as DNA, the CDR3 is TGCGCCAGCAGCCTAGGGACAGTCCAAGAGACCCAGTACTTC. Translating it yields CASSLGTVQETQYF.

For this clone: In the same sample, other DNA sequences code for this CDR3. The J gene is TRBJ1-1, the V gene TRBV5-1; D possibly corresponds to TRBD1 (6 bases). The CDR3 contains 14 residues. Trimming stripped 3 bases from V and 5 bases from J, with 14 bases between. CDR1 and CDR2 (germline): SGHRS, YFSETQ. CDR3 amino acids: CASSSTGLGTEAFF. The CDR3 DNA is TGCGCCAGCAGCTCAACAGGGTTGGGGACTGAAGCTTTCTTT.